The clone carrying this T cell receptor beta chain was counted ten times or more. This entry belongs to a study of blood T cells in healthy people across ages. There are 12 residues in the CDR3. V was clipped by 7 bases and J by 8 bases; unmatched bases: 4. Together with a sample-barcoded 5' primer, a J-beta primer mix was included in a second PCR lasting roughly 6 to 12 cycles. TCRdb reprocessed the 5' RACE reads via MiXCR and lists one record per CDR3 protein. The sample lists 800,000 to 950,000 distinct CDR3 sequences; about 27% were seen once. This sample was also put to use in a study of T cells of mothers and their children.

The sequence was obtained from a woman between 35 and 50 years old in good health. The sample taken for sequencing was blood. The chain links TRBV12-3 or TRBV12-4 to TRBJ1-2; 10 bases are shared with TRBD1. In nucleotides, the CDR3 is TGTGCCAGCAAGCCGGGACAGGGGGGCTACACCTTC. This codes for CASKPGQGGYTF.